These 32 T cell receptor beta chains came from one sample sequenced in a study of human T cells and chemical hapten exposure. Time point described: patch test 1, 2 weeks after DPC sensitization. Indicated treatment: therapeutic diphenylcyclopropenone sensitization with weekly scalp DPC. TCRdb recomputed calls from the RACE reads with MiXCR, one row per CDR3 protein. The sample has 370,000 or so distinct CDR3 sequences, around 5% seen once. This material consisted of whole blood, taken in connection with sensitization to the hapten diphenylcyclopropenone (DPC). These receptor sequences come from a woman in her 50s with alopecia areata. Some clones in this sample may be carry-over from other donors' samples.

Notes on this clonotype: A junction end diverges from the germline sequence, so it may reflect a read error. This chain links TRBV6-5 with TRBJ1-2; perhaps TRBD1 as D (6 bases). Germline V gene sequence: CDR1 MNHEY, CDR2 SVGAGI. The CDR3 length is 14 residues. This chain's CDR3 is CASSSSGGGYGCTF. The CDR3 DNA reads TGTGCCAGCAGTTCCAGCGGTGGGGGCTATGGCTGCACCTTC.

The table lists this clonotype with many counts. The chain joins TRBV5-1 to TRBJ2-3; no firm D call. Germline V gene sequence: CDR1 SGHRS, CDR2 YFSETQ. The CDR3 spans 13 residues. Trimming stripped 5 bases from V and 6 bases from J, with 13 bases between. This CDR3 is CASRSTGVDTQYF. DNA of the CDR3: TGCGCCAGCAGGAGCACTGGGGTTGATACGCAGTATTTT.

The chain joins TRBV24-1 to TRBJ2-1, with D possibly TRBD2 on 5 matching bases. Trimming shortened V by 0 bases and J by 0 bases, and 8 bases separated the two germline ends. Germline V lookup: CDR1 KGHDR, CDR2 SFDVKD. This CDR3 comprises 16 residues. CDR3 amino acids: CATSDLLGSSYNEQFF. The CDR3 nucleotides are TGTGCCACCAGTGATTTGTTAGGGAGCTCCTACAATGAGCAGTTCTTC.

The gene calls are TRBV6-1 and TRBJ2-7; D remains unclear. Germline-derived CDR1 and CDR2 are MNHNS and SASEGT. The V end was cut by 7 bases, the J end by 2 bases, with 12 bases between. CDR3 length: 13 residues. CDR3 region: CASIPGRTYEQYF. The CDR3 DNA follows: TGTGCCAGCATCCCCGGACGGACCTACGAGCAGTACTTC.

Many counts were recorded for this clonotype. The rearrangement joins TRBV2 to TRBJ2-3; D is undetermined. The germline V gene has CDR1 SNHLY and CDR2 FYNNEI. The germline V and J ends were trimmed by 1 base and 1 base, with 12 bases remaining between them. The CDR3 length is 16 residues. CDR3 nucleotide sequence: TGTGCCAGCAGTGAAGTAGAAGGGTCTGGCACAGATACGCAGTATTTT. Translation: CASSEVEGSGTDTQYF.

This clonotype was observed at least ten times. The V and J genes are TRBV7-3 and TRBJ1-3; D remains unclear. The germline V gene has CDR1 SGHTA and CDR2 FQGTGA. CDR3 length: 15 residues. V was cut by 2 bases and J by 0 bases, with 8 bases left in between. The CDR3 coding sequence is TGTGCCAGCAGCTTACCCCGGACCTCTGGAAACACCATATATTTT. As protein: CASSLPRTSGNTIYF.

This clonotype was seen ten or more times. The chain uses TRBV4-2 and TRBJ2-5, with D hard to call. Germline lookup yields CDR1 LGHNA and CDR2 YNFKEQ. The length of the CDR3 is 13 residues. V shed 4 bases and J shed 7 bases, with 13 bases lying between them. CDR3 loop: CASSPVRLRTQYF. The CDR3 DNA reads TGTGCCAGCAGCCCCGTCCGTCTGCGGACCCAGTACTTC.

This clonotype came up many times. The gene calls are TRBV29-1 and TRBJ2-7; 8 nucleotides align to TRBD1. Germline CDR1 SQVTM, CDR2 ANQGSEA. This CDR3 is 16 amino acids long. V was clipped by 4 bases and J by 4 bases; unmatched bases: 15. The CDR3, as DNA: TGCAGCGTTGTGGGCCGCGGGGCGGACAGGGTTTACGAGCAGTACTTC. As protein: CSVVGRGADRVYEQYF.

The V gene is TRBV7-9, the J gene TRBJ2-1; possible D gene TRBD1, 6 bases. V lost 5 bases to trimming and J lost 9 bases, with 11 bases between them. This CDR3 is 12 amino acids long. Looked up from germline, CDR1 is SEHNR and CDR2 is FQNEAQ (reference sequence). CDR3 loop: CASSPGALEQFF. DNA of the CDR3: TGTGCCAGCAGCCCAGGGGCCCTTGAGCAGTTCTTC.

This clonotype was observed a few times. An end of the junction differs from the germline gene, which may be a read error. The chain couples TRBV19 to TRBJ1-4, with D hard to call. Per the germline V gene, CDR1 is LNHDA and CDR2 is SQIVND (reference sequence). This CDR3 contains 11 residues. This chain's CDR3 is CASSSQEKVFF. The CDR3 coding sequence is TGTGCCAGTAGTTCGCAGGAAAAAGTGTTTTTT.

This clonotype was seen only a few times. The gene calls are TRBV12-3 or TRBV12-4 and TRBJ1-1; D is perhaps TRBD1 (5 bases). Trimming removed 3 bases from V and 0 bases from J, with 11 bases in between. This CDR3 spans 15 amino acids. CDR3 in amino acids: CASSFWGRMNTEAFF. The CDR3 nucleotides read TGTGCCAGCAGTTTCTGGGGACGGATGAACACTGAAGCTTTCTTT.

The V call is TRBV7-2, the J call TRBJ2-3, with D perhaps given as TRBD1 or TRBD2 (6 bases each). The CDR3 sequence is 15 residues long. Germline loops: CDR1 SGHTA, CDR2 FQGNSA. The germline V and J ends were trimmed by 1 base and 1 base, with 9 bases remaining between them. CDR3 residues: CASSLEEGGTDTQYF. The CDR3 DNA reads TGTGCCAGCAGCTTAGAGGAGGGGGGCACAGATACGCAGTATTTT. The full variable domain, completed using reference TRBV7-2 and TRBJ2-3, is GAGVSQSPSNKVTEKGKDVELRCDPISGHTALYWYRQSLGQGLEFLIYFQGNSAPDKSGLPSDRFSAERTGGSVSTLTIQRTQQEDSAVYLCASSLEEGGTDTQYFGPGTRLTVL.

In this sample, this clonotype turned up many times. The rearrangement joins TRBV10-2 to TRBJ2-3; 11 bases agree with TRBD2. CDR1 and CDR2 from the germline V gene are WSHSY and SAAADI. V lost 4 bases, J lost 2 bases, and 8 bases stayed unmatched. The CDR3 is 17 residues long. The CDR3 sequence is CASSGHGLAGYTDTQYF. Written as DNA, the CDR3 is TGCGCCAGCAGTGGGCATGGACTAGCGGGTTACACAGATACGCAGTATTTT.

Many counts were recorded for this clonotype. The gene calls are TRBV7-9 and TRBJ2-2; tentatively, D is TRBD1 or TRBD2 (5 bases each). CDR1 and CDR2 from the germline V gene are SEHNR and FQNEAQ (reference sequence). CDR3 length: 12 residues. V was clipped by 11 bases and J by 4 bases, with 11 bases between them. CDR3 in DNA: TGTGCCGACGGGGCTGGCACCGGGGAGCTGTTTTTT. Translation gives CADGAGTGELFF.

This clonotype was detected ten times or more. The CDR3 spells CAISVAEENEQFF. The DNA for the CDR3 is TGTGCCATCAGTGTGGCAGAAGAGAATGAGCAGTTCTTC. The chain employs TRBV10-3 and TRBJ2-1; D uncertain. This CDR3 comprises 13 residues. From germline, CDR1 is ENHRY and CDR2 SYGVKD. Trimming pared 4 bases from V and 7 bases from J, leaving 11 bases between.

The chain couples TRBV27 to TRBJ1-2; possible D gene TRBD1, 6 bases. Germline CDR1 is MNHEY and CDR2 is SMNVEV (reference sequence). There are 13 residues in the CDR3. V lost 8 bases, J lost 1 base, and 11 bases lay in between. This chain's CDR3 is CASGGGHNYGYTF. DNA for the CDR3: TGTGCCAGCGGTGGGGGACATAACTATGGCTACACCTTC.

This clonotype was counted only a few times. The gene calls are TRBV28 and TRBJ2-3; 9 bases align to TRBD2. Germline loops: CDR1 MDHEN, CDR2 SYDVKM. J gave up 2 bases and V 7 bases, and 10 bases lay outside the gene matches. The CDR3 sequence is 16 residues long. CDR3 residues: CASIRTGTSPTDTQYF. In DNA, the CDR3 is TGTGCCAGCATCCGAACGGGGACTAGCCCCACAGATACGCAGTATTTT.

In its sample, this clonotype was seen a few times. The chain uses TRBV4-1 and TRBJ2-3, with D perhaps given as TRBD1 or TRBD2 (5 bases each). CDR1 is MGHRA, CDR2 YSYEKL, per germline. CDR3 length: 14 amino acids. V shed 1 base and J shed 2 bases, with 7 bases lying between them. CDR3 in DNA: TGCGCCAGCAGCCAAGTGGGGGTCACAGATACGCAGTATTTT. This translates into CASSQVGVTDTQYF.

The CDR3 DNA follows: TGTGCCAGCAGTTCGACACAGGGGGCGTACCCTGGGGCCAACGTCCTGACTTTC. Protein: CASSSTQGAYPGANVLTF. The chain joins TRBV12-3 or TRBV12-4 to TRBJ2-6, with 9 bases that match TRBD1. Trimming took 4 bases from V and 2 from J; bases not matched to a gene: 9. The CDR3 totals 18 residues.

This clonotype was detected ten times or more. The genes are TRBV15 and TRBJ1-3; D gene unclear. Germline lookup yields CDR1 LNHNV and CDR2 YYDKDF (reference sequence). The CDR3 covers 15 residues. V lost 3 bases and J 1 base, leaving 10 bases between the germline ends. The CDR3 DNA reads as TGTGCCACCAGCAGGCAGGCCTCTTCTGGAAACACCATATATTTT. Its translation is CATSRQASSGNTIYF.

This clonotype appeared many times. This chain joins TRBV5-5 and TRBJ2-3, with TRBD2 as a possible D gene (6 bases). Germline V lookup: CDR1 SGHKS, CDR2 YYEKEE (reference sequence). Trimming pared 2 bases from V and 2 bases from J, leaving 15 bases between. This CDR3 is 16 amino acids long. CDR3 residues: CASSLGGTGPTDTQYF. The CDR3 DNA follows: TGTGCCAGCAGCTTAGGCGGGACGGGGCCCACAGATACGCAGTATTTT.

This clonotype was seen ten or more times. The CDR3 sequence: CATSEAPGLAGIADTQYF. The CDR3 nucleotides are TGTGCCACCAGTGAGGCTCCGGGACTAGCGGGGATAGCGGATACGCAGTATTTT. The V call is TRBV24-1, the J call TRBJ2-3; 13 bases fit TRBD2. This CDR3 comprises 18 residues. Germline V gene data show CDR1 as KGHDR and CDR2 as SFDVKD. The ends lost 4 bases at V and 6 bases at J; junction bases unmatched: 12.

The V gene is TRBV5-6, the J gene TRBJ2-3; 9 bases fit TRBD1. Germline values: CDR1 SGHDT, CDR2 YYEEEE. J lost 6 bases, V lost 0 bases, and 5 bases had no gene match. The CDR3 length is 15 residues. CDR3 bases: TGTGCCAGCAGCTTGGCCACCGACAGGGGGGATACGCAGTATTTT. The encoded protein is CASSLATDRGDTQYF.

There are a few counts of this clonotype. The V call is TRBV5-1, the J call TRBJ2-7; D gene ambiguous. Germline V gives CDR1 SGHRS, CDR2 YFSETQ. This CDR3 is built from 16 residues. Trimming cost V 4 bases and J 1 base, with 18 bases left between them. The CDR3 loop is CASSRDPTDTSYEQYF. DNA of the CDR3: TGCGCCAGCAGCCGTGACCCAACTGATACGTCCTACGAGCAGTACTTC.

This clonotype appeared many times. This chain joins TRBV28 and TRBJ2-7; maybe TRBD2 (8 bases). Germline CDR1 is MDHEN and CDR2 is SYDVKM. The V gene lost 4 bases and the J gene lost 5 bases, with 18 bases spanning the gap. The CDR3 totals 15 residues. The CDR3: CASSSGGQGEDEQYF. CDR3 DNA: TGTGCCAGCAGTTCGGGAGGGCAGGGGGAGGACGAGCAGTACTTC.

This clonotype was picked up many times. V is TRBV6-5 and J is TRBJ2-2; D is undetermined. The ends were cut back, 5 bases at V and 4 bases at J, with 14 bases in the middle. The CDR3 spans 15 residues. The germline V gene has CDR1 MNHEY and CDR2 SVGAGI. CDR3 DNA: TGTGCCAGCAGTCCTCAACCGGGTCTCACCGGGGAGCTGTTTTTT. This sequence encodes CASSPQPGLTGELFF.

This clonotype was observed many times. V is TRBV6-2 or TRBV6-3 and J is TRBJ2-1, with 11 bases fitting TRBD2. After removal of 0 bases from V and 7 bases from J, the junction contained 5 bases not matched to a gene. Germline CDR1 reads MNHEY; CDR2 reads SVGEGT. There are 16 residues in the CDR3. The CDR3 DNA is TGTGCCAGCAGTTACTCGAAGGGACTAGCGGTTAATGAGCAGTTCTTC. Protein sequence: CASSYSKGLAVNEQFF.

This sequence joins TRBV2 and TRBJ2-4; TRBD1 matches 10 bases. This CDR3 is built from 14 residues. CDR1 is SNHLY and CDR2 is FYNNEI in the germline V gene. Trimming at V came to 5 bases and at J to 7 bases, leaving 5 bases not matched to a gene. DNA for the CDR3: TGTGCCAGCAGTCGGGACAGGGGTATTAACATTCAGTACTTC. Protein sequence: CASSRDRGINIQYF.

There are many counts of this clonotype. The chain couples TRBV27 to TRBJ2-7, with D hard to call. This CDR3 is 17 amino acids long. Germline V CDR1 and CDR2: MNHEY, SMNVEV (reference sequence). V lost 0 bases, J lost 2 bases, and 17 bases lay in between. The DNA of the CDR3 is TGTGCCAGCAGTTTATCGGTGGTCGGCCCAACTCCCTACGAGCAGTACTTC. The encoded protein is CASSLSVVGPTPYEQYF.

The CDR3 is CASSLGGRVNSPLHF. In nucleotides, the CDR3 is TGTGCCAGCAGCCTCGGGGGCAGGGTGAATTCACCCCTCCACTTT. The chain uses TRBV28 and TRBJ1-6; D might be TRBD1 (6 bases). Trimming took off 6 bases at V and 7 bases at J, with 16 bases between the two ends. Germline CDR1 reads MDHEN; CDR2 reads SYDVKM. There are 15 residues in the CDR3.

This clonotype occurred many times. The chain links TRBV6-2 or TRBV6-3 to TRBJ2-7; unclear D gene. The V end lost 2 bases, the J end lost 4 bases, and 6 bases lay between the germline ends. Germline CDR1 reads MNHEY; CDR2 reads SVGEGT. This CDR3 region has 12 residues. The CDR3 nucleotides are TGTGCCAGCAGTTACATTGGGTACGAGCAGTACTTC. Residues: CASSYIGYEQYF.

This clonotype showed up many times. The chain has TRBV4-1 and TRBJ1-4; 10 bases fit TRBD1. This CDR3 contains 16 residues. The germline V gene has CDR1 MGHRA and CDR2 YSYEKL. V shed 1 base, J shed 5 bases, and the junction held 4 bases outside the gene matches. CDR3: CASSQVPGQGNEKLFF. The DNA for the CDR3 is TGCGCCAGCAGCCAAGTTCCGGGACAGGGGAATGAAAAACTGTTTTTT.